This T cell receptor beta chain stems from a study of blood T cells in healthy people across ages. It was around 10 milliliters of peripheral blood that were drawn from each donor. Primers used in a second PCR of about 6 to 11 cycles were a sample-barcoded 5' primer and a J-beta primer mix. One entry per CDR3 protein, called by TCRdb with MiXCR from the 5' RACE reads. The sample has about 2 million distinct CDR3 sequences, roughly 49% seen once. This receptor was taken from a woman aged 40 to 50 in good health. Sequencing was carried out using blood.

CDR3 bases: TGCGCCAGCAGCCTGACCCCGGAGTCCTACAATGAGCAGTTCTTC. It encodes CASSLTPESYNEQFF. The chain recombines TRBV5-1 with TRBJ2-1, with D uncertain. The germline V gene encodes CDR1 SGHRS and CDR2 YFSETQ. Deletions cut 4 bases from V and 1 base from J, with 12 bases between. This CDR3 has 15 amino acids.